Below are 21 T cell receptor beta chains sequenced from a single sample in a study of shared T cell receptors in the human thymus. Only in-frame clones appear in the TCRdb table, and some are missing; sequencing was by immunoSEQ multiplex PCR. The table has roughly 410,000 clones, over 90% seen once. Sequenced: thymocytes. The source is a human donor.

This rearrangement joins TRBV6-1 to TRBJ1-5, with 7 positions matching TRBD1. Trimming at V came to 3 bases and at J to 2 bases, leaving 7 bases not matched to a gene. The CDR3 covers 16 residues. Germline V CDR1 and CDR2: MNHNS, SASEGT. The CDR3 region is CASSDLRGQRNQPQHF. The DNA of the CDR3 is TGTGCCAGCAGTGATCTCAGGGGACAGCGCAATCAGCCCCAGCATTTT.

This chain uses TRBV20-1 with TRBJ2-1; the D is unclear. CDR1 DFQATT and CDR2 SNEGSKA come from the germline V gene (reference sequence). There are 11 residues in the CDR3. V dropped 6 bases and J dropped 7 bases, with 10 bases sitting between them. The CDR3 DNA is TGCAGTGCATCTCCGAGGAATGAGCAGTTCTTC. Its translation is CSASPRNEQFF.

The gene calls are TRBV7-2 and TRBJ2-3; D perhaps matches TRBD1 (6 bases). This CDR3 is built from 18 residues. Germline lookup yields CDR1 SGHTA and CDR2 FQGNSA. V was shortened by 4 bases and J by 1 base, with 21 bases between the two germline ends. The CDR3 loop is CASSSTHRRDTGTDTQYF. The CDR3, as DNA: TGTGCCAGCAGCTCTACACACCGCCGGGACACAGGCACAGATACGCAGTATTTT.

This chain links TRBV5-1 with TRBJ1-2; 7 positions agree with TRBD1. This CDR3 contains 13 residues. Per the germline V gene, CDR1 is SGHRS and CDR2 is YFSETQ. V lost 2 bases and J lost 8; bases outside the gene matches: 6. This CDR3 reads CASSFTGVGGYTF. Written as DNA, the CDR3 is TGCGCCAGCAGCTTCACAGGGGTCGGGGGCTACACCTTC. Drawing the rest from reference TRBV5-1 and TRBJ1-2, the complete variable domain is KAGVTQTPRYLIKTRGQQVTLSCSPISGHRSVSWYQQTPGQGLQFLFEYFSETQRNKGNFPGRFSGRQFSNSRSEMNVSTLELGDSALYLCASSFTGVGGYTFGSGTRLTVV.

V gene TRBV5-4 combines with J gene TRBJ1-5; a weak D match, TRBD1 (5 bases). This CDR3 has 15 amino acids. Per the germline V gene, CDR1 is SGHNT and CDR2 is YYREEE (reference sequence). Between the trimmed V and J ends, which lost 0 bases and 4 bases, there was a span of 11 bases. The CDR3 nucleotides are TGTGCCAGCAGCTTGGGGGGCCGCAGAAATCAGCCCCAGCATTTT. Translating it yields CASSLGGRRNQPQHF.

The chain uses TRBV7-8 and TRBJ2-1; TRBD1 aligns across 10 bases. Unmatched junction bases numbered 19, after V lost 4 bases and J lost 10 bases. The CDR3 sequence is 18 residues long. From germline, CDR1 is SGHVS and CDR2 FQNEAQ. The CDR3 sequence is CASSSGKLRQGALKEQFF. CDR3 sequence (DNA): TGTGCCAGCAGCTCGGGTAAACTTCGACAGGGGGCACTCAAAGAGCAGTTCTTC.

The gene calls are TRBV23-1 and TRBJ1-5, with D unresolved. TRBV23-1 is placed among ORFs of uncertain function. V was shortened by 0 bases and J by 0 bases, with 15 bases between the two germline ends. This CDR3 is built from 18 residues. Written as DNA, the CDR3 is TGCGCCAGCAGTCAATCCAAAAGGGCCGAGAATAGCAATCAGCCCCAGCATTTT. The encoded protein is CASSQSKRAENSNQPQHF.

The CDR3 DNA reads as TGTGCCTGGAGTGAAAGGTCGGGAGGGAGGTACGAGCAGTACTTC. Protein product: CAWSERSGGRYEQYF. The chain couples TRBV30 to TRBJ2-7; 8 positions agree with TRBD2. J gave up 4 bases and V 1 base, and 9 bases lay outside the gene matches. Germline CDR1 and CDR2: GTSNPN and SVGIG (reference sequence). The CDR3 extends over 15 amino acids.

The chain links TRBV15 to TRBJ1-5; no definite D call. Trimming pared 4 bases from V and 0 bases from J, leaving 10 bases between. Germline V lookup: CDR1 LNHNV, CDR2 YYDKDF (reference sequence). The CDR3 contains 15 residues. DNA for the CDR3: TGTGCCACCAGCAATATCCGGTATAGCAATCAGCCCCAGCATTTT. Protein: CATSNIRYSNQPQHF. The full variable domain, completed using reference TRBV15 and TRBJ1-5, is DAMVIQNPRYQVTQFGKPVTLSCSQTLNHNVMYWYQQKSSQAPKLLFHYYDKDFNNEADTPDNFQSRRPNTSFCFLDIRSPGLGDTAMYLCATSNIRYSNQPQHFGDGTRLSIL.

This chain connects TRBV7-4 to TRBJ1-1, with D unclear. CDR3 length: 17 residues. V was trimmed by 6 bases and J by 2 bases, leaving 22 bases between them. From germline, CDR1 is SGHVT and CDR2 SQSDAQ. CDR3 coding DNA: TGTGCCAGCAGACCTATTGGACTCAGACGGTTTAACACTGAAGCTTTCTTT. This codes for CASRPIGLRRFNTEAFF.

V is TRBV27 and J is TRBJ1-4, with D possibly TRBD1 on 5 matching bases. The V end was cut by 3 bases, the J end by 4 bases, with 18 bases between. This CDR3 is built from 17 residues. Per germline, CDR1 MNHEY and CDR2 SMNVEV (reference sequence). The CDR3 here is CASSFSEPTVHNEKLFF. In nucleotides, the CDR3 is TGTGCCAGCAGTTTTTCCGAACCGACAGTCCATAATGAAAAACTGTTTTTT.

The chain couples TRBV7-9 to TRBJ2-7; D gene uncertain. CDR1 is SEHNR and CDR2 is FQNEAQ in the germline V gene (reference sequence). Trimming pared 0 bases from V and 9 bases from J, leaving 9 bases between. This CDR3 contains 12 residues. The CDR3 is CASSLAPDGQYF. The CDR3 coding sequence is TGTGCCAGCAGCTTAGCCCCAGACGGGCAGTACTTC.

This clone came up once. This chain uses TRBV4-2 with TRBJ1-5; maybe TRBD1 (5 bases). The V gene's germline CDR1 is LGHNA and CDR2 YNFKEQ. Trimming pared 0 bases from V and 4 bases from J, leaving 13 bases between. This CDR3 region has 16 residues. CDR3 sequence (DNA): TGTGCCAGCAGCCAAGATTGGTGGGACCAAAATCAGCCCCAGCATTTT. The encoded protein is CASSQDWWDQNQPQHF.

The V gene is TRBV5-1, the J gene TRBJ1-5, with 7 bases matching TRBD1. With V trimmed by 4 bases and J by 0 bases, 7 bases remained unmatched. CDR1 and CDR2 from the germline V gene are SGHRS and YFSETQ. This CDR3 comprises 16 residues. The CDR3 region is CASSPGTVNSNQPQHF. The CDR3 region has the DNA TGCGCCAGCAGCCCGGGGACAGTTAATAGCAATCAGCCCCAGCATTTT.

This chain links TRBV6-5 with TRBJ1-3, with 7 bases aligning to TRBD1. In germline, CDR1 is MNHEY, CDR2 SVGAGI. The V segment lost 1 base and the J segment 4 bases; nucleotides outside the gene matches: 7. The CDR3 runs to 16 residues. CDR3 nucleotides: TGTGCCAGCAGTTACTGGCCAGGGGGAACCGGAAACACCATATATTTT. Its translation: CASSYWPGGTGNTIYF.

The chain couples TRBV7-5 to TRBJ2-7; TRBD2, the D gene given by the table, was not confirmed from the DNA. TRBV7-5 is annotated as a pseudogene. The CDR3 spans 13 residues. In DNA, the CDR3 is TGTGCCAGAAGGTGGACTGACTCCTACGAGCAGTACTTC. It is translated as CARRWTDSYEQYF.

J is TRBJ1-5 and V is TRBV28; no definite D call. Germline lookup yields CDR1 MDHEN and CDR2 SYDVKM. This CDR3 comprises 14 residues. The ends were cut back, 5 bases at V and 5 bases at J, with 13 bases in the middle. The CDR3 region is CASSPRRADQPQHF. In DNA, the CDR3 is TGTGCCAGCAGTCCCCGGCGCGCTGATCAGCCCCAGCATTTT.

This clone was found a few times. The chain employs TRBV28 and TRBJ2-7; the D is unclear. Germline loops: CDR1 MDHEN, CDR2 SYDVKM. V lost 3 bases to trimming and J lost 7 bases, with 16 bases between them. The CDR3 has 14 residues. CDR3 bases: TGTGCCAGCAGTTTCCTATCCCTAAAGGAAGAGCAGTACTTC. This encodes CASSFLSLKEEQYF.

CDR3 sequence (DNA): TGTGCCAGCACCCCGGAGCGGGGCCCCTCCTACAATGAGCAGTTCTTC. Translating it yields CASTPERGPSYNEQFF. The V gene is TRBV7-2, the J gene TRBJ2-1; 7 bases are shared with TRBD2. This CDR3 is built from 16 residues. Trimming took 7 bases from V and 0 from J; bases not matched to a gene: 9. CDR1 SGHTA and CDR2 FQGNSA come from the germline V gene.

The CDR3 bases are TGTGCCAGCAGCCCACAGGCTTGGGGCAATCAGCCCCAGCATTTT. Residues: CASSPQAWGNQPQHF. The V call is TRBV7-3, the J call TRBJ1-5; maybe TRBD1 (5 bases). Trimming pared 5 bases from V and 2 bases from J, leaving 13 bases between. This CDR3 comprises 15 residues. Per germline, CDR1 SGHTA and CDR2 FQGTGA.

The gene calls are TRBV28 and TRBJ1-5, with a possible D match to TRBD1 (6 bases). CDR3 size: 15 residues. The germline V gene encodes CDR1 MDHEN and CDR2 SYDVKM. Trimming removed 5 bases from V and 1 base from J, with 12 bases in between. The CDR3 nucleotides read TGTGCCAGCAGTCCTCAGGGACACAGCAATCAGCCCCAGCATTTT. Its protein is CASSPQGHSNQPQHF.